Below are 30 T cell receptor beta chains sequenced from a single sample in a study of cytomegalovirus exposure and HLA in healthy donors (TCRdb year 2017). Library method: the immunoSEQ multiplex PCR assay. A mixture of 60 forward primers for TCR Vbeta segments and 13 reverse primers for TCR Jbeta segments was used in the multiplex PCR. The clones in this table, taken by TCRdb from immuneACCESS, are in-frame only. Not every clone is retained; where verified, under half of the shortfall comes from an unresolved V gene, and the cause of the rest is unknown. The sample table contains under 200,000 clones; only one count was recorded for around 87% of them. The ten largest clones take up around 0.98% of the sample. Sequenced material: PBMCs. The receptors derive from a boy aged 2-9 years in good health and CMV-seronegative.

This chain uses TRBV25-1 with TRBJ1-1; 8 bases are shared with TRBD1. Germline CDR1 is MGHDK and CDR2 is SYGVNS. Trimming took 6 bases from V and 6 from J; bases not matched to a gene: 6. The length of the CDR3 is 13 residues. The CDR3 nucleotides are TGTGCCAGCAGGGCATCGACAGGGGCTGAAGCTTTCTTT. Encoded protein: CASRASTGAEAFF.

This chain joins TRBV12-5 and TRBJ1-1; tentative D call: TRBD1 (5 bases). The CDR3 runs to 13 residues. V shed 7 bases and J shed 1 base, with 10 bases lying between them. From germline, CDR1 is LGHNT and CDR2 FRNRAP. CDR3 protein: CASARTPNTEAFF. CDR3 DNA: TGTGCTAGTGCTCGGACACCGAACACTGAAGCTTTCTTT.

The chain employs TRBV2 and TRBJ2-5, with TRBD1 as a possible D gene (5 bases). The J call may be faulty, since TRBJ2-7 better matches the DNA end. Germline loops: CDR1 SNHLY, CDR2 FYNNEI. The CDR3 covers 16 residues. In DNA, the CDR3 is TGTGCCAGCAGCCTCACCCAGACAGATCCCACAGTCGAGCAGTACTTC. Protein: CASSLTQTDPTVEQYF.

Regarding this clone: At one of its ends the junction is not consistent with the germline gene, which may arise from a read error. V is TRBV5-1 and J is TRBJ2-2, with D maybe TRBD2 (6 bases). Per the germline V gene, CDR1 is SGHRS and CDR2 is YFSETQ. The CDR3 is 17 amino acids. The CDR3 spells CASSLEGFSGIPGGLFF. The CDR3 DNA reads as TGCGCCAGCAGCTTGGAGGGGTTTTCTGGGATCCCCGGGGGGCTGTTTTTT.

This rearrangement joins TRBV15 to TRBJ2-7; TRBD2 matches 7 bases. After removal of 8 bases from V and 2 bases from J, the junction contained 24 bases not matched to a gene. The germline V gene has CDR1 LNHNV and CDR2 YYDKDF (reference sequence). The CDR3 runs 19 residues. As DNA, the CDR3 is TGTGCCACCTCCCTCCTCTTGGGTTACTCCCGGGGGGTTACCTACGAGCAGTACTTC. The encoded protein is CATSLLLGYSRGVTYEQYF.

CDR3 nucleotide sequence: TGTGCCAGCAGCCCTGAGCGGCAACAGTTCTTC. Translating gives CASSPERQQFF. The chain couples TRBV7-9 to TRBJ2-1; possible D gene TRBD2, 5 bases. Germline V gene data show CDR1 as SEHNR and CDR2 as FQNEAQ (reference sequence). Trimming took 5 bases from V and 13 from J, leaving 12 bases between them. The CDR3 consists of 11 residues.

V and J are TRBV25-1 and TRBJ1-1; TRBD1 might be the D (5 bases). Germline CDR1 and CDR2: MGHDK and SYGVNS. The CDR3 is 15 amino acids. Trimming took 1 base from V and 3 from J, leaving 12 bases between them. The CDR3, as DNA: TGTGCCAGCAGTGAATGGGGGGGTCCGGACACTGAAGCTTTCTTT. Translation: CASSEWGGPDTEAFF.

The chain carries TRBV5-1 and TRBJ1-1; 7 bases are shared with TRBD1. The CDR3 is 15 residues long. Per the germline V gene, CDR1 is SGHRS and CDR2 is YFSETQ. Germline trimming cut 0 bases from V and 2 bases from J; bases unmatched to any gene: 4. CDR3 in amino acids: CASSLVTGVNTEAFF. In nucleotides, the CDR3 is TGCGCCAGCAGCTTGGTAACAGGGGTAAACACTGAAGCTTTCTTT.

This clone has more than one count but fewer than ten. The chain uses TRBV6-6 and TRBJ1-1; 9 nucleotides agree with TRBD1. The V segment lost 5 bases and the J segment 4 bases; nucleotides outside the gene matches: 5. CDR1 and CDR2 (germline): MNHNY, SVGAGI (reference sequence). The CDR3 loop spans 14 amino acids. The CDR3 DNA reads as TGTGCCAGCAGTGGGACAGGGTTCGGCACTGAAGCTTTCTTT. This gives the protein CASSGTGFGTEAFF.

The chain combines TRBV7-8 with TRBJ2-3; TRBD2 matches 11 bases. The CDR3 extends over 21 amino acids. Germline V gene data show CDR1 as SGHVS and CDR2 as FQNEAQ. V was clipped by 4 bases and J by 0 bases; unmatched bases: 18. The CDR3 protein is CASSSTLAGGHHLSSTDTQYF. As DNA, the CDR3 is TGTGCCAGCAGCTCGACCTTAGCGGGAGGGCATCACCTATCTAGCACAGATACGCAGTATTTT.

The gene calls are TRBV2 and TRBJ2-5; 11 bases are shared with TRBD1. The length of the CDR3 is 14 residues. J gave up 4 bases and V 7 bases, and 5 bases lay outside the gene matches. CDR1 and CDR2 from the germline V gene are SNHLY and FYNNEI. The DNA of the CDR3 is TGTGCCAGCATCGAGGGGACAGGGGGAGAGACCCAGTACTTC. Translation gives CASIEGTGGETQYF.

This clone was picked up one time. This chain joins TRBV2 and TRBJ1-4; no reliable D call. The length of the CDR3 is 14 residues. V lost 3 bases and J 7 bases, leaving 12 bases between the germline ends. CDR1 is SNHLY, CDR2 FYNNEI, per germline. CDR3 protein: CASSDGMGSEKLFF. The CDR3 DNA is TGTGCCAGCAGTGACGGGATGGGGAGTGAAAAACTGTTTTTT.

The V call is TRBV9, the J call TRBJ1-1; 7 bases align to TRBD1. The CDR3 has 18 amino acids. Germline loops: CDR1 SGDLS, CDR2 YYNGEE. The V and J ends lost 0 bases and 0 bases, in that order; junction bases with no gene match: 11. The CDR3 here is CASSVAAGQVGMNTEAFF. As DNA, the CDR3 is TGTGCCAGCAGCGTAGCTGCAGGACAGGTGGGCATGAACACTGAAGCTTTCTTT.

CDR3 nucleotides: TGTGCCAGCAGCGCAGACCGGGTCCTTAATGAAAAACTGTTTTTT. Translated, it gives CASSADRVLNEKLFF. This chain links TRBV7-2 with TRBJ1-4; D remains ambiguous. The V end lost 5 bases, the J end lost 4 bases, and 14 bases lay between the germline ends. The CDR3 is 15 residues long. The germline CDR1 and CDR2 sequences are SGHTA and FQGNSA.

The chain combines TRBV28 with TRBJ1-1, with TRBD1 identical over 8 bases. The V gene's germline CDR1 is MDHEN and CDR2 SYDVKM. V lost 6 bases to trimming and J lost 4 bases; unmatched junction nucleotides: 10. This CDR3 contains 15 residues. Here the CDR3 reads CASREPRGLGTEAFF. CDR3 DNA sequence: TGTGCCAGCAGGGAACCCAGGGGGCTAGGCACTGAAGCTTTCTTT.

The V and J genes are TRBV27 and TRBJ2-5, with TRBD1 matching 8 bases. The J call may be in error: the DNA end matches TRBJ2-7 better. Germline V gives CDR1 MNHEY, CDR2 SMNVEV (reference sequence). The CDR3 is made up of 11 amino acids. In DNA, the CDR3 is TGTGCCGGACAGGGATTTCACGAGCAGTACTTC. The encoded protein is CAGQGFHEQYF.

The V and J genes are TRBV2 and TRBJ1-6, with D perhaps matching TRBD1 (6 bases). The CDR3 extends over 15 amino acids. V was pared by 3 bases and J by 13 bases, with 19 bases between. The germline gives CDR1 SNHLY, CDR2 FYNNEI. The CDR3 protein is CASSEPGVPLGPLHF. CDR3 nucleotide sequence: TGTGCCAGCAGTGAGCCAGGGGTCCCCCTAGGGCCCCTCCACTTT.

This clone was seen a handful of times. The chain's CDR3 is CASSMDSMNTEAFF. DNA of the CDR3: TGTGCCAGCAGCATGGACAGCATGAACACTGAAGCTTTCTTT. The V call is TRBV7-9, the J call TRBJ1-1; D is possibly TRBD1 (6 bases). The CDR3 extends over 14 amino acids. Germline V gives CDR1 SEHNR, CDR2 FQNEAQ (reference sequence). Trimming took 5 bases from V and 0 from J, leaving 10 bases between them.

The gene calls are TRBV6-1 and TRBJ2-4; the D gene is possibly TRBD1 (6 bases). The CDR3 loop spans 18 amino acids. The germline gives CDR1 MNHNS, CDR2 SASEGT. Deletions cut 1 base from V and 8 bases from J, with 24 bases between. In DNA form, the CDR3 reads TGTGCCAGCAGTGAAGGACTCGTGACAGGTCGTCGTAGTCACATTCAGTACTTC. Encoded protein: CASSEGLVTGRRSHIQYF.

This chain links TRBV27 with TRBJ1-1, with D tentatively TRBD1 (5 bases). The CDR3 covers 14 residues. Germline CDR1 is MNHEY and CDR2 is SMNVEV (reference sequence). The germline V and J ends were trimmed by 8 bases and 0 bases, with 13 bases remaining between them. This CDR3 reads CASGRGSMNTEAFF. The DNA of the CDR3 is TGTGCCAGCGGGCGGGGCAGTATGAACACTGAAGCTTTCTTT.

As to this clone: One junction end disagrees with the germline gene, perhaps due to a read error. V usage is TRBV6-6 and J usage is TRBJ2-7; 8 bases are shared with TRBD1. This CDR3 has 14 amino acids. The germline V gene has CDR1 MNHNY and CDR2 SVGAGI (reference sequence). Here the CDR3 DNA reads TGTGCCAGCAGTCACTCAGGGGGCGCGGACGAGCAGTACTTC. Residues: CASSHSGGADEQYF.

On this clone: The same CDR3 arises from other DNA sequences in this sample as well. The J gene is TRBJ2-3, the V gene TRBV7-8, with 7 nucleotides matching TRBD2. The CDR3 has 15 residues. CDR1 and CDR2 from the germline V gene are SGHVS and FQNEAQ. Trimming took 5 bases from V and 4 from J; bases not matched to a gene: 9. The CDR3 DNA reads TGTGCCAGCAGCCCCAGGGAGGGGTGGGCAGATACGCAGTATTTT. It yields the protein CASSPREGWADTQYF. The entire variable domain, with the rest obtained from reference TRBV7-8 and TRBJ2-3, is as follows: GAGVSQSPRYKVAKRGQDVALRCDPISGHVSLFWYQQALGQGPEFLTYFQNEAQLDKSGLPSDRFFAERPEGSVSTLKIQRTQQEDSAVYLCASSPREGWADTQYFGPGTRLTVL.

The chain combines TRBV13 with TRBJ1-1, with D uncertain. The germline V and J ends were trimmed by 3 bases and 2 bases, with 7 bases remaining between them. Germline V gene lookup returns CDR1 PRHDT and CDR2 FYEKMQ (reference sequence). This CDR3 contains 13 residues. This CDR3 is CASSLAGNTEAFF. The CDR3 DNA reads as TGTGCCAGCAGCTTGGCGGGAAACACTGAAGCTTTCTTT.

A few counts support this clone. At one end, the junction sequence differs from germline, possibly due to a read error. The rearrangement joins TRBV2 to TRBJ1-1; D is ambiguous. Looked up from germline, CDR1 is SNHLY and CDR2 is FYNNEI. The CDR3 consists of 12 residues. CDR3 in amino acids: CAISPTNTEAFF. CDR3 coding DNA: TGTGCCATCAGTCCTACGAACACTGAAGCTTTCTTT.

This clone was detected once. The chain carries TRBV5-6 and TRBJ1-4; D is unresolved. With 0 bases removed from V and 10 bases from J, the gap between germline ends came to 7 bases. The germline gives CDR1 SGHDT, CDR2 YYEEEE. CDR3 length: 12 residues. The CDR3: CASSLGEGKLFF. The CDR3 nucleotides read TGTGCCAGCAGCTTGGGGGAGGGAAAACTGTTTTTT.

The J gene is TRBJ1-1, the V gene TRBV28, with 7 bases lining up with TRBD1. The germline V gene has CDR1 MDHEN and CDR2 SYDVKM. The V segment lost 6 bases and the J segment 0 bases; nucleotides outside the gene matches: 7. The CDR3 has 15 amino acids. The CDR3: CASSLNRGLNTEAFF. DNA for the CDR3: TGTGCCAGCAGCCTGAACAGGGGCCTGAACACTGAAGCTTTCTTT.

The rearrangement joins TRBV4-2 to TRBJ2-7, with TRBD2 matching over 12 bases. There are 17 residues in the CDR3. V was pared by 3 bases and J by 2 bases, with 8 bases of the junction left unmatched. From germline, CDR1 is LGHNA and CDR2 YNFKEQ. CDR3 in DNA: TGTGCCAGCAGCCACCCCGGGACTAGCGGGCTCCCCTACGAGCAGTACTTC. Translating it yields CASSHPGTSGLPYEQYF.

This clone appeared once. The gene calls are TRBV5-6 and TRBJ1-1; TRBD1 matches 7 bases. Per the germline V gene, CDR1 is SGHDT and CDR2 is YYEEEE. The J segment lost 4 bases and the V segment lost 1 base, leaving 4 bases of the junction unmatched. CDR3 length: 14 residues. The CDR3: CASSLTGEGTEAFF. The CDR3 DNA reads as TGTGCCAGCAGCTTGACAGGGGAAGGCACTGAAGCTTTCTTT.

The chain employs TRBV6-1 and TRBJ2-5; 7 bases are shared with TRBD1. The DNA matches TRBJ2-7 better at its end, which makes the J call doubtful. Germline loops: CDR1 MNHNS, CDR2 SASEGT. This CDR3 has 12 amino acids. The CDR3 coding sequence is TGTGCCAGCAGTGACAGGGGGTACGAGCAGTACTTC. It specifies CASSDRGYEQYF.

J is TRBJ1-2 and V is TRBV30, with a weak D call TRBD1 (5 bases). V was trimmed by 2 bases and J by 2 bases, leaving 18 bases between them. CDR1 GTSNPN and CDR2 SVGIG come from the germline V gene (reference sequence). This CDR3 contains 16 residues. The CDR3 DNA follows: TGTGCCTGGAGTCTCCGACAGCTTGAGAAAAACTATGGCTACACCTTC. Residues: CAWSLRQLEKNYGYTF.